The clone carrying this TCR beta chain has a single count. The data originate from a study of blood T cell repertoires in COVID-19. Study details: From T cells, B-cell-depleted T cells, or PBMCs came the material, which was cDNA or gDNA.

The germline gives CDR1 SGDLS, CDR2 YYNGEE. The CDR3 runs to 14 residues. The ends lost 2 bases at V and 7 bases at J; junction bases unmatched: 5. In the original processing: The authors estimated nucleated cell counts from reference gene primer amplification. The repertoire was sequenced with immunoSEQ multiplex PCR; TCRdb's copy has only in-frame clones and lacks some. V, J and clone size are taken as reported in that table, and D and trimming were inferred from the DNA itself. The table shows 350,000 to 450,000 clones, with approximately 89% occurring only once. This clonotype was obtained from an older woman with COVID-19, enrolled during active disease. The chain links TRBV9 to TRBJ2-3; TRBD2 aligns across 9 bases. Sequenced input: peripheral blood. The CDR3 DNA reads TGTGCCAGCAGCGTGGGCGGGGGGGCTAATACGCAGTATTTT. Its protein is CASSVGGGANTQYF.